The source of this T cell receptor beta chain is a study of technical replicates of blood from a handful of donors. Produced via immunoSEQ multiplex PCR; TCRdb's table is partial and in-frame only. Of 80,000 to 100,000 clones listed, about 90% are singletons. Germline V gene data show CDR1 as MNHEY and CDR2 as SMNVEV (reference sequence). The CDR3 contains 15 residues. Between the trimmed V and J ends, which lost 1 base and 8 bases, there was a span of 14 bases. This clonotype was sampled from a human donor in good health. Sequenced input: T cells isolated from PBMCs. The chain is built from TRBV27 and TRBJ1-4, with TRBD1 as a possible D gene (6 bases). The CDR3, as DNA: TGTGCCAGCAGTTTATTCCTCGGGGGGCCGGAAAAACTGTTTTTT. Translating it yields CASSLFLGGPEKLFF.